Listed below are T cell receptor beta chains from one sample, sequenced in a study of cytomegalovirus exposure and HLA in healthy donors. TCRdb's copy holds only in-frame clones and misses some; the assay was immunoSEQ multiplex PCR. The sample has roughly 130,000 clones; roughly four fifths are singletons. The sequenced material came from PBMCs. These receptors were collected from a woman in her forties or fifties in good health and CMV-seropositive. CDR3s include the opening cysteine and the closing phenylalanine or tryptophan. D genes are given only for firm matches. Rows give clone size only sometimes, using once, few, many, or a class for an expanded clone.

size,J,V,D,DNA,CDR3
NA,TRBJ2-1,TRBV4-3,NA,TGCGCCAGCAGCCAGGAGTCCGGTCGGGATGAGCAGTTCTTC,CASSQESGRDEQFF
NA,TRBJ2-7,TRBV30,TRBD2,TGTGCCGGGAAACTAGCGGGGACCTCCTACGAGCAGTACTTC,CAGKLAGTSYEQYF
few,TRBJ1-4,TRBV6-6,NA,TGTGCCAGCGGAGGGGCAACTAATGAAAAACTGTTTTTT,CASGGATNEKLFF
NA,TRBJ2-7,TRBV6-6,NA,TGTGCCAGCAATTCTGGACTCCTCGACGACGAGCAGTACTTC,CASNSGLLDDEQYF
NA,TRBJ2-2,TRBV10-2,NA,TGCGCCAGCAGTGAGACTATCAGGACATGGAAGCTGTTTTTT,CASSETIRTWKLFF
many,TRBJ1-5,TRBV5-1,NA,TGCGCCAGCAGGGACAGTCCGGGTCAGCCCCAGCATTTT,CASRDSPGQPQHF
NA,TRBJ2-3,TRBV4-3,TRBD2,TGCGCCAGCAGCTCAAATAGCGGGGGGGCCGGGTTAGTAGATACGCAGTATTTT,CASSSNSGGAGLVDTQYF
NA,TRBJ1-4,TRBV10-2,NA,TGCGCCAGCAGGCAGGGCACGGCTAATGAAAAACTGTTTTTT,CASRQGTANEKLFF
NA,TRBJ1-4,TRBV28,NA,TGTGCCAGCAAGGACAGCATCAGTGAAAAACTGTTTTTT,CASKDSISEKLFF
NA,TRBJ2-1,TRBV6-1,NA,TGTGCCAGCACTTTCGCGGCGGCCGACAATGAGCAGTTCTTC,CASTFAAADNEQFF
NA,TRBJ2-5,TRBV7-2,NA,TGTGCCAGCAGCTTAGCGGCCCAAACCGCACAAGAGACCCAGTACTTC,CASSLAAQTAQETQYF
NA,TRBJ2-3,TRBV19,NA,TGTGCCAGTAGTAACGCTCTACGGGCAGGGACAGATACGCAGTATTTT,CASSNALRAGTDTQYF
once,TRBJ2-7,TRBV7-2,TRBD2,TGTGCCAGCAGCTTGGGACTAGCGGGCTACGAGCAGTACTTC,CASSLGLAGYEQYF
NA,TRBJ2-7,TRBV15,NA,TGTGCCACCAGCAGAGACGGGACAGCCTGGGCCGGGGGGCAGTACTTC,CATSRDGTAWAGGQYF
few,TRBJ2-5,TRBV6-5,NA,TGTGCCAGCAGTTATTACGGAGAGACCCAGTACTTC,CASSYYGETQYF
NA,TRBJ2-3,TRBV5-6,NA,TGTGCCAGCAGCTGGGGGCCACCCTCTAGGCTCCCAGATACGCAGTATTTT,CASSWGPPSRLPDTQYF
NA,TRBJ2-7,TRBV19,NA,TGTGCCAGTAGTATGCAACAGGGAGTAATCGACGAGCAGTACTTC,CASSMQQGVIDEQYF
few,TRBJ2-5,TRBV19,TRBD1,TGTGCCAGTGCTCTTGGGACAGGGGATTTTGAGACCCAGTACTTC,CASALGTGDFETQYF
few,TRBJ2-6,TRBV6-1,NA,TGTGCCAGCAGTGAATCCTGGACAGGGGCCAACGTCCTGACTTTC,CASSESWTGANVLTF
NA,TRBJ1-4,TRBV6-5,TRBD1,TGTGCCAGCAGTTACGGACAGGGGTATGGAAAACTGTTTTTT,CASSYGQGYGKLFF
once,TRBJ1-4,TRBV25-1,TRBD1,TGTGCCAGCAGTGGCCTAGACAGGGGGAATGAAAAACTGTTTTTT,CASSGLDRGNEKLFF
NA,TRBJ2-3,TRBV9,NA,TGTGCCAGCAGCGTAGGACAGGGCACAGATACGCAGTATTTT,CASSVGQGTDTQYF
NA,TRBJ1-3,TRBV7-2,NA,TGTGCCAGCAGCCCCCCCGGGGGGACTGGAAACACCATATATTTT,CASSPPGGTGNTIYF
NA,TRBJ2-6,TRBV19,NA,TGTGCCAGTAGTGGCCCCTTTGGGGCCAACGTCCTGACTTTC,CASSGPFGANVLTF
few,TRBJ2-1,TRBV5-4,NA,TGTGCCAGCAGCTTGGTTGCGGGCAATGAGCAGTTCTTC,CASSLVAGNEQFF
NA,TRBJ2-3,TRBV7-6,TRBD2,TGTGCCAGCAGCTCGACTAGCGGGGTTCCAGATACGCAGTATTTT,CASSSTSGVPDTQYF
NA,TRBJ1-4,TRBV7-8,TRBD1,TGTGCCAGCAGCTCGCTCCGGGACAGTGCCATCCCTAATGAAAAACTGTTTTTT,CASSSLRDSAIPNEKLFF
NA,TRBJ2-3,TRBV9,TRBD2,TGTGCCAGCAGCGCTAACCAAAATAGCGGGCGCATGCAGTATTTT,CASSANQNSGRMQYF
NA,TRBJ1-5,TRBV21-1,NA,TGTGCCAGCAGCAAAGGTACGGGGGGGCTGAGTCAGCCCCAGCATTTT,CASSKGTGGLSQPQHF
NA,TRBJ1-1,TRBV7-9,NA,TGTGCCAGCAGCTTATTGGCAGACACTGAAGCTTTCTTT,CASSLLADTEAFF
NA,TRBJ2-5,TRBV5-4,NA,TGTGCCAGCAGCTTGAGACAGGCAGGCGTGGAGACCCAGTACTTC,CASSLRQAGVETQYF
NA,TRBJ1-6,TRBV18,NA,TGTGCCAGCTCACCAACGAGGGGGGAGGGTTCACCCCTCCACTTT,CASSPTRGEGSPLHF
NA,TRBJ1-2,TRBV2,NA,TGTGCCAGCAGCCCCGAGGAAGGCTACACCTTC,CASSPEEGYTF
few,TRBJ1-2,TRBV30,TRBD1,TGTGCCTGGGAGGCCCGGACAGGAAAAGACGGCTACACCTTC,CAWEARTGKDGYTF
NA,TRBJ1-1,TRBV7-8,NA,TGTGCCAGCAGCTTTCGCGAGAACCCAGCTTTCTTT,CASSFRENPAFF
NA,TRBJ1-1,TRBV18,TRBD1,TGTGCCAGCTCACCACCCGGACAGGGCGGCGCGAACACTGAAGCTTTCTTT,CASSPPGQGGANTEAFF
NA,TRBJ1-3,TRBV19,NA,TGTGCCAGTAGTATTTCAGGCAGCCTCTCTGGAAACACCATATATTTT,CASSISGSLSGNTIYF
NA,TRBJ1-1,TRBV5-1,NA,TGCGCCAGCAGCTTGGGACAGGCTATAAACACTGAAGCTTTCTTT,CASSLGQAINTEAFF
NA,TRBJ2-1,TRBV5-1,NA,TGCGCCAGCAGCTTGGCCGGGAAGGGTGGAGGCGATGAGCAGTTCTTC,CASSLAGKGGGDEQFF
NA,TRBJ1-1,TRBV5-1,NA,TGCGCCAGCAGCTTGGGGGGGCAAAGAGAAGCTTTCTTT,CASSLGGQREAFF
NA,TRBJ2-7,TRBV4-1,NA,TGCGCCAGCAGCCAAGCAGAACCAGGTGCCTACGAGCAGTACTTC,CASSQAEPGAYEQYF